Listed below are T cell receptor beta chains from one sample, sequenced in a study of blood T cell repertoires in COVID-19. The assay was immunoSEQ multiplex PCR, and TCRdb's table has in-frame clones only and misses some. The sample has approximately 200,000 clones; 88% are singletons. Sequencing used peripheral blood. The receptors shown here come from a woman aged 55-75 years with acute or convalescent COVID-19. Each CDR3 is given with its conserved first and last residue. Fields, in order: V gene, clone size, J gene, D gene, CDR3 DNA, CDR3 protein. D genes are given only for firm matches. Clone sizes are given selectively: once, few, many, or a class where the clone is expanded.

TRBV18	-	TRBJ2-2	TRBD1	TGTGCCAGCTCACCAGGGACAGGGCCGAACACCGGGGAGCTGTTTTTT	CASSPGTGPNTGELFF
TRBV6-7	once	TRBJ2-4	TRBD2	TGTGCCAGCAGTTACTGGGGACTAGCGGGACTCGCCAAAAACATTCAGTACTTC	CASSYWGLAGLAKNIQYF
TRBV6-6	-	TRBJ1-2	TRBD1	TGTGCCAGCAGTCGAACAGGGGGGGCTGGGCACAACTATGGCTACACCTTC	CASSRTGGAGHNYGYTF
TRBV3-1/TRBV3-2	once	TRBJ2-3	TRBD2	TGTGCCAGCAGCCAATTGGGCGGGAGGGGGGCTACGCAGTATTTT	CASSQLGGRGATQYF
TRBV10-3	-	TRBJ2-6	TRBD1	TGTGCCATCAGGGGGGACAGGGGAGGTTCCTCTGGGGCCAACGTCCTGACTTTC	CAIRGDRGGSSGANVLTF
TRBV28	-	TRBJ1-4	-	TGTGCCAGCTTGGGAGCAACTAATGAAAAACTGTTTTTT	CASLGATNEKLFF
TRBV28	-	TRBJ2-7	-	TGTGCCAGCAGTTTAGCAGGGAACTACGAGCAGTACTTC	CASSLAGNYEQYF
TRBV28	once	TRBJ1-2	-	TGTGCCAGCAGTTCCGGACTTAACTATGGCTACACCTTC	CASSSGLNYGYTF
TRBV10-3	-	TRBJ1-1	-	TGTGCCATCAGTGATGGGGGGGCGGTCACTGAAGCTTTCTTT	CAISDGGAVTEAFF
TRBV25-1	-	TRBJ1-4	-	TGTGCCAGCAGTGATTTTAGGAGTAGAACTAATGAAAAACTGTTTTTT	CASSDFRSRTNEKLFF
TRBV5-1	-	TRBJ2-7	TRBD1	TGCGCCAGCAGCGCTGGACAGGGGGCGAGGCCCTACGAGCAGTACTTC	CASSAGQGARPYEQYF
TRBV21-1	-	TRBJ2-7	-	TGTGCCAGCAGCAAAGGAGGGAAGGGCAGGGGGCACTACGAGCAGTACTTC	CASSKGGKGRGHYEQYF
TRBV6-5	-	TRBJ1-1	-	TGTGCCAGCAGTTACTCTTGGGGGGGGGACACTGAAGCTTTCTTT	CASSYSWGGDTEAFF
TRBV7-9	-	TRBJ2-7	-	TGTGCCAGCAGCCCATGGACAGTTGGAGAGCAGTACTTC	CASSPWTVGEQYF
TRBV7-8	-	TRBJ2-2	TRBD2	TGTGCCAGCAGCACCTACGGGGGGGCGAACACCGGGGAGCTGTTTTTT	CASSTYGGANTGELFF
TRBV10-3	once	TRBJ2-7	TRBD2	TGTGCCATCAGTGGGAAAAGGTTAGGGCCAACTAGCGGAGCGGTCTACGAGCAGTACTTC	CAISGKRLGPTSGAVYEQYF
TRBV5-1	-	TRBJ2-7	-	TGCGCCAGCAGAGGGGATGGGTTCAACGAGCAGTACTTC	CASRGDGFNEQYF
TRBV28	-	TRBJ2-7	TRBD1	TGTGCCAGCAGTTCTGGAGGGACAGGGGTGTACGAGCAGTACTTC	CASSSGGTGVYEQYF
TRBV12-5	-	TRBJ1-4	-	TGTGCTAGTGGTCCAGAGGGGACTGCTAATGAAAAACTGTTTTTT	CASGPEGTANEKLFF
TRBV24-1	-	TRBJ2-3	TRBD2	TGTGCCACCAGTGATGCCGGGACTAGCTGGAGCACAGATACGCAGTATTTT	CATSDAGTSWSTDTQYF
TRBV5-1	-	TRBJ1-2	-	TGCGCCAGCAGCCCCAGGGAACAGGGTTGGTATGGCTACACCTTC	CASSPREQGWYGYTF
TRBV5-5	-	TRBJ2-5	-	TGTGCCAGCAGCTTGGCCCCAAGAGGCGAGACCCAGTACTTC	CASSLAPRGETQYF
TRBV5-4	-	TRBJ1-1	-	TGTGCCAGCAGCTTCACAGGGAACACTGAAGCTTTCTTT	CASSFTGNTEAFF
TRBV5-1	-	TRBJ1-6	TRBD1	TGCGCCAGCAGCAGGGGACAGCCGAAGGGGAATTCACCCCTCCACTTT	CASSRGQPKGNSPLHF
TRBV24-1	-	TRBJ2-2	TRBD1	TGTGCCACCAGTGACCCGGGACAGGGCGGCACCGGGGAGCTGTTTTTT	CATSDPGQGGTGELFF
TRBV6-1	-	TRBJ2-4	-	TGTGCCAGCAGTGCCGAGGGGGAATGGGCGATAGCCAAAAACATTCAGTACTTC	CASSAEGEWAIAKNIQYF
TRBV5-1	-	TRBJ2-5	-	TGCGCCAGCAGAGAGGTACAGGGTGAGCAAGAGACCCAGTACTTC	CASREVQGEQETQYF
TRBV10-1	-	TRBJ2-5	TRBD2	TGCGCCAGCAGTGAATTTAGGGCTAGCGGGAAGCAAGAGACCCAGTACTTC	CASSEFRASGKQETQYF
TRBV5-1	-	TRBJ2-5	TRBD2	TGCGCCAGCAGCCTTAGCGGGGATATTCAAGAGACCCAGTACTTC	CASSLSGDIQETQYF
TRBV10-3	-	TRBJ2-1	TRBD2	TGTGCCATGGATAAGGGACTAGCGGGAGTTAATGAGCAGTTCTTC	CAMDKGLAGVNEQFF
TRBV7-8	-	TRBJ1-5	-	TGTGCCAGCAGCCCGTGGGGCGGTGGGAATCAGCCCCAGCATTTT	CASSPWGGGNQPQHF
TRBV4-1	-	TRBJ2-1	TRBD2	TGCGCCAGCAGCCGACCGACGGGTAGCGGGAAAATCAATGAGCAGTTCTTC	CASSRPTGSGKINEQFF
TRBV7-9	-	TRBJ1-1	TRBD1	TGTGCCAGCAGCTCAGACAGGGGGCGAACTGAAGCTTTCTTT	CASSSDRGRTEAFF
TRBV11-3	few	TRBJ1-1	-	TGTGCCAGCAGCTTCGGCGGGAACACTGAAGCTTTCTTT	CASSFGGNTEAFF
TRBV5-6	-	TRBJ2-3	TRBD2	TGTGCCAGCAGCTTAGGTAGCGGGGGGGCCCCGGGCACAGATACGCAGTATTTT	CASSLGSGGAPGTDTQYF
TRBV5-1	-	TRBJ2-7	TRBD2	TGCGCCAGCAGCGGGGTGGCGGGAGTTCACCACGAGCAGTACTTC	CASSGVAGVHHEQYF
TRBV5-5	-	TRBJ1-5	TRBD1	TGTGCCAGCAGCTGGGACAGGGGCAGTCAGCCCCAGCATTTT	CASSWDRGSQPQHF
TRBV14	-	TRBJ2-5	-	TGTGCCAGCAGCTGGGACCGGGACTCCCAAGAGACCCAGTACTTC	CASSWDRDSQETQYF
TRBV5-1	-	TRBJ2-1	-	TGCGCCAGCAGCTTGGTTACTAGTATCTACAATGAGCAGTTCTTC	CASSLVTSIYNEQFF
TRBV7-8	few	TRBJ1-1	-	TGTGCCAGCAGCTTTGTAAGAATATCCCCCGGGGGCACTGAAGCTTTCTTT	CASSFVRISPGGTEAFF
TRBV7-9	-	TRBJ2-2	TRBD1	TGTGCCAGCAGCCCACAGGGGGACACCGGGGAGCTGTTTTTT	CASSPQGDTGELFF
TRBV6-5	-	TRBJ1-5	-	TGTGCCAGCAGTTATGGGACACCTTATAGCAATCAGCCCCAGCATTTT	CASSYGTPYSNQPQHF